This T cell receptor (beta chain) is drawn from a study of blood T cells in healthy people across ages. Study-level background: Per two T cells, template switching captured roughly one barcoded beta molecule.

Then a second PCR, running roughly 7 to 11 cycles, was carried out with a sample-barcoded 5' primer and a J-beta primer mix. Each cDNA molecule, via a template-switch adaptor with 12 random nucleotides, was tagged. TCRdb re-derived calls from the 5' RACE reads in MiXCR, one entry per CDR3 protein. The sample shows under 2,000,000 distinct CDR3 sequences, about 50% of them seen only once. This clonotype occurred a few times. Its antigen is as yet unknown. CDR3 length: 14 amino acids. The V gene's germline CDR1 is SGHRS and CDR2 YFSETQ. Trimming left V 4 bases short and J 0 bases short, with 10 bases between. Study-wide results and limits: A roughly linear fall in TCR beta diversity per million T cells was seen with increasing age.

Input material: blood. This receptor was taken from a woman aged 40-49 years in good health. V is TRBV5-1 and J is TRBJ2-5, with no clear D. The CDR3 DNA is TGCGCCAGCAGCCCCGACATAAACCAAGAGACCCAGTACTTC. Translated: CASSPDINQETQYF.